A selection of T cell receptor beta chains follows, all from one sample in a study of response to subunit inactivated influenza vaccine. Using its own MiXCR run on the RT-PCR reads, TCRdb lists one record per CDR3 protein. The table shows 500,000 to 700,000 distinct CDR3 sequences, with under 25% occurring only once. The data also belong to a second study, concerning T cells expressing NK-cell markers.

The sequencing used CD4+ T cells sorted from PBMCs, collected roughly 12 days after vaccination. The receptor set was obtained from a man between 50 and 59 years old who received an inactivated influenza vaccine. The CDR3 runs from the conserved cysteine through the conserved F or W. Fields, in order: J gene, clone size, D gene, V gene, CDR3 DNA, CDR3 protein. A D gene is named only where the DNA matches it firmly. Size tells how often a clone was seen (once, few, many) or the class of an expanded clone, and some rows leave it out.

>TRBJ2-1|few|TRBD2|TRBV7-9
TGTGCCAGCAGCCGACCTAGCGGGAGGGCCTACAATGAGCAGTTCTTC
CASSRPSGRAYNEQFF
>TRBJ2-7|NA|TRBD1|TRBV6-2/TRBV6-3
TGTGCCAGCAGACGACAGGGGAAAGAGCAGTACTTC
CASRRQGKEQYF
>TRBJ2-5|NA|NA|TRBV29-1
TGCAGCGCTAGGGACGTCCCTCAAGAGACCCAGTACTTC
CSARDVPQETQYF
>TRBJ2-7|NA|TRBD2|TRBV20-1
TGCAGTGCCATCTCGGGGACTAGCGGGACTAGCGAGCAGTACTTC
CSAISGTSGTSEQYF
>TRBJ1-1|many|NA|TRBV2
TGTGCCGTCAGGACCAACACTGAAGCTTTCTTT
CAVRTNTEAFF
>TRBJ2-4|NA|NA|TRBV10-3
TGTGCCACTAAGGGCGTAGCCAAAAACATTCAGTACTTC
CATKGVAKNIQYF
>TRBJ2-2|few|TRBD2|TRBV27
TGTGCCAGCAGTTTAATTAGCGGGGGGGCCGACGGGGAGCTGTTTTTT
CASSLISGGADGELFF
>TRBJ2-7|NA|NA|TRBV4-2
TGTGCCAGCAGCCAAGAAGGGCAGGGATCTATTGTGTACGAGCAGTACTTC
CASSQEGQGSIVYEQYF
>TRBJ2-7|NA|NA|TRBV5-4
TGTGCCAGCAGCCACTTACAGGGTTTCAACGAGCAGTACTTC
CASSHLQGFNEQYF
>TRBJ2-7|few|TRBD2|TRBV20-1
TGCAGTGCCCCAAGCGGGGGGTCAGCGGGCGAGCAGTACTTC
CSAPSGGSAGEQYF
>TRBJ2-1|few|NA|TRBV20-1
TGCAGTGCTAGAGATCAGGTGACAGCAAGGGTCAATGAGCAGTTCTTC
CSARDQVTARVNEQFF
>TRBJ1-1|NA|NA|TRBV6-1
TGTGCCAGCACACCCGCCGAGGTCGTCACTGAAGCTTTCTTT
CASTPAEVVTEAFF
>TRBJ2-7|once|TRBD1|TRBV5-1
TGCGCCAGCGGACGGGGACAGCGCTACGAGCAGTACTTC
CASGRGQRYEQYF
>TRBJ2-1|NA|NA|TRBV7-9
TGTGCCAGCAGCTTAGCAGGGGCCAGGGCCTACAATGAGCAGTTCTTC
CASSLAGARAYNEQFF
>TRBJ1-6|NA|NA|TRBV30
TGTGCCTGGAGTTGGCGGGACTCCTATAATTCACCCCTCCACTTT
CAWSWRDSYNSPLHF
>TRBJ2-1|few|TRBD2|TRBV11-1
TGTGCCAGCAGCCGCAGACGGGGGGGACTATACAAGGACGCCTACAATGAGCAGTTCTTC
CASSRRRGGLYKDAYNEQFF
>TRBJ2-3|NA|TRBD2|TRBV12-3/TRBV12-4
TGTGCCAGCAGTAGCGGGAGGGCCTCTGGCACAGATACGCAGTATTTT
CASSSGRASGTDTQYF
>TRBJ1-4|NA|NA|TRBV7-2
TGTGCCAGCAGCTTAGGACTGGGAGGGGGGGAACTGTTTTTT
CASSLGLGGGELFF
>TRBJ1-2|few|NA|TRBV5-1
TGCGCCAGCAGCTTGAGGGGCCCGGACTATGGCTACACCTTC
CASSLRGPDYGYTF
>TRBJ2-3|few|TRBD2|TRBV4-2
TGTGCCAGCAGCCAACTAGCGGGAGCCACAGATACGCAGTATTTT
CASSQLAGATDTQYF
>TRBJ2-7|few|NA|TRBV20-1
TGCAGTGCTAGTGTAGAGCAGTACTTC
CSASVEQYF
>TRBJ1-4|NA|NA|TRBV7-9
TGTGCCAGCAGCTTAGGATCGGCCGGCGAGGGTGTAAAACTGTTTTTT
CASSLGSAGEGVKLFF
>TRBJ2-5|NA|NA|TRBV29-1
TGCAGCGTTGAAGGGGAATTACAAGAGACCCAGTACTTC
CSVEGELQETQYF
>TRBJ1-6|few|NA|TRBV20-1
TGCAGTGCTAGAGGTGCCAGCGGGGGCGATTCACCCCTCCACTTT
CSARGASGGDSPLHF
>TRBJ2-7|NA|TRBD1|TRBV7-4
TGTGCCAGCAGCGTTACTGCCCCGCCGGGACAGAGACTCTACGAGCAGTACTTC
CASSVTAPPGQRLYEQYF
>TRBJ2-1|many|NA|TRBV2
TGTGCCAGCAGGATCGGGACTTACAATGAGCAGTTCTTC
CASRIGTYNEQFF
>TRBJ2-1|NA|TRBD2|TRBV29-1
TGCAGCGGGGGGGGACTAGCGAGCAATGAGCAGTTCTTC
CSGGGLASNEQFF
>TRBJ2-7|NA|TRBD1|TRBV9
TGTGCCAGCAGCGTAGCCCCGACAGGGGGAGCGAAGCAGTACTTC
CASSVAPTGGAKQYF
>TRBJ1-2|NA|TRBD1|TRBV7-2
TGTGCCAGCAGCTTAGTGGGACAGGGGTATGGCTACACCTTC
CASSLVGQGYGYTF
>TRBJ2-1|many|NA|TRBV3-1
TGTGCCAGCAGCGAAGGTTATGAGCAGTTCTTC
CASSEGYEQFF
>TRBJ1-1|NA|NA|TRBV30
TGTGCCTGGAGTCCGGCCAACACTGAAGCTTTCTTT
CAWSPANTEAFF
>TRBJ2-3|few|NA|TRBV7-2
TGTGCCAGCAGCGTGCGCACAGATACGCAGTATTTT
CASSVRTDTQYF
>TRBJ1-5|many|NA|TRBV4-3
TGTGCCAGCAGCCAAGACAGAAATCAGCCCCAGCATTTT
CASSQDRNQPQHF
>TRBJ2-3|many|NA|TRBV5-1
TGCGCCAGCAGCGCGAATCCCGGGGCGAAACAAACAGATACGCAGTATTTT
CASSANPGAKQTDTQYF
>TRBJ1-2|NA|NA|TRBV5-6
TGTGCCAGCAGCTTGGTTGGGTCTGGCTACACCTTC
CASSLVGSGYTF
>TRBJ2-5|many|NA|TRBV29-1
TGCAGCGTTGTGCCGGTCTACCAAGAGACCCAGTACTTC
CSVVPVYQETQYF